This record concerns one T cell receptor beta chain sequence. The CDR3 is 15 residues long. Between the trimmed V and J ends, which lost 1 base and 1 base, there was a span of 8 bases. The germline V gene encodes CDR1 SEHNR and CDR2 FQNEAQ (reference sequence). Source study methods: Quantification of nucleated cells was approximated via reference gene primer amplification. TCRdb keeps only in-frame clones here, not all; method: immunoSEQ multiplex PCR. The V and J calls and clone size come from that table; D and trimming were worked out from the DNA. The table lists about 210,000 clones, 80% of them singletons. This record comes from a study of blood T cell repertoires in COVID-19. Whole-study context: Italy, Spain and the United States were the sources of the convalescent and acute COVID-19 samples.

Adults between roughly 18 and 100 years of age took part from about two dozen US areas. Cohorts were based on clinical histories the participants reported. The TCR sequence derives from a man younger than 40 with acute COVID-19. This chain links TRBV7-9 with TRBJ1-5; a possible D gene is TRBD1 (5 bases). Sequenced input: PBMCs or T cells enriched from blood (not recorded which). The CDR3 DNA reads as TGTGCCAGCAGCTTAGGGGGGGAGAGCAATCAGCCCCAGCATTTT. This codes for CASSLGGESNQPQHF.